These 27 T cell receptor beta chains came from one sample sequenced in a study of blood T cells in healthy people across ages. Sample-barcoded 5' priming and a J-beta primer mix drove a second PCR of about 6 to 11 cycles. TCRdb called the 5' RACE reads again in MiXCR, with one record for every CDR3 protein. This table holds 850,000 to 1,100,000 distinct CDR3 sequences, approximately 38% found once. The sample taken for sequencing was blood. The origin of the receptors is a young man in good health.

This clonotype was seen a handful of times. The chain carries TRBV7-8 and TRBJ1-2, with 7 bases aligning to TRBD1. CDR1 is SGHVS, CDR2 FQNEAQ, per germline. V trimming: 5 bases; J trimming: 4 bases; junction bases outside the gene matches: 10. The CDR3 consists of 15 residues. The CDR3 coding sequence is TGTGCCAGCAGCCAGATTCCGGGACAGCCCTATGGCTACACCTTC. It encodes CASSQIPGQPYGYTF.

The chain uses TRBV7-8 and TRBJ2-7; D perhaps matches TRBD1 (5 bases). V lost 5 bases, J lost 3 bases, and 17 bases lay in between. The CDR3 has 15 residues. CDR1 SGHVS and CDR2 FQNEAQ come from the germline V gene. CDR3 nucleotides: TGTGCCAGCAGCGGTAAAAGGGGTGGGGACTACGAGCAGTACTTC. Amino acids: CASSGKRGGDYEQYF.

Only one count was recorded for this clonotype. The chain recombines TRBV10-3 with TRBJ2-7, with 7 bases lining up with TRBD2. The DNA matches TRBJ2-5 better at its end, which makes the J call doubtful. The CDR3 contains 14 residues. Germline values: CDR1 ENHRY, CDR2 SYGVKD. The CDR3 loop reads CAIKPRLAEETQYF. The CDR3 DNA follows: TGTGCCATCAAACCTCGGCTAGCGGAAGAGACCCAGTACTTC.

V is TRBV20-1 and J is TRBJ2-1; a weak D match, TRBD2 (6 bases). CDR1 and CDR2 from the germline V gene are DFQATT and SNEGSKA (reference sequence). The CDR3 contains 16 residues. Trimming stripped 1 base from V and 5 bases from J, with 18 bases between. The CDR3 bases are TGCAGTGCTAGAGGCCTGGGGCGGGACCCGCACAATGAGCAGTTCTTC. It specifies CSARGLGRDPHNEQFF.

This clonotype has more than one count but fewer than ten. V is TRBV12-3 or TRBV12-4 and J is TRBJ2-5; the D gene is possibly TRBD1 (6 bases). Between the trimmed V and J ends, which lost 5 bases and 5 bases, there was a span of 24 bases. This CDR3 comprises 17 residues. The CDR3 DNA sequence: TGTGCCAGCAGTGCCCGGGACACCTTAAGGGCTTCTGAGACCCAGTACTTC. This codes for CASSARDTLRASETQYF.

This clonotype was detected a few times. The chain combines TRBV5-1 with TRBJ2-1; D is possibly TRBD2 (6 bases). Per germline, CDR1 SGHRS and CDR2 YFSETQ. The CDR3 has 14 amino acids. V lost 4 bases and J 4 bases, leaving 12 bases between the germline ends. The DNA of the CDR3 is TGCGCCAGCAGCGAAGCGGGTTTATACAATGAGCAGTTCTTC. Protein: CASSEAGLYNEQFF. Variable domain in full (rest from reference TRBV5-1 and TRBJ2-1): KAGVTQTPRYLIKTRGQQVTLSCSPISGHRSVSWYQQTPGQGLQFLFEYFSETQRNKGNFPGRFSGRQFSNSRSEMNVSTLELGDSALYLCASSEAGLYNEQFFGPGTRLTVL.

The chain links TRBV30 to TRBJ2-2, with 9 bases identical to TRBD1. This CDR3 is 13 amino acids long. Germline loops: CDR1 GTSNPN, CDR2 SVGIG (reference sequence). The CDR3 reads CARDRVNTGELFF. In DNA form, the CDR3 reads TGTGCACGGGACAGGGTGAACACCGGGGAGCTGTTTTTT.

Comment on this clonotype: One end of the junction is discordant with germline, which a read error may explain. V usage is TRBV7-2 and J usage is TRBJ1-5; 7 bases map to TRBD1. This CDR3 spans 14 amino acids. Germline V gene sequence: CDR1 SGHTA, CDR2 FQGNSA. The CDR3 sequence: CASSPRTGNQPRHF. The CDR3 DNA sequence: TGTGCCAGCAGCCCTAGGACAGGTAATCAGCCCCGGCATTTT.

This clonotype was counted once. The V and J genes are TRBV9 and TRBJ2-7; D perhaps matches TRBD1 (6 bases). The V gene's germline CDR1 is SGDLS and CDR2 YYNGEE. Trimming stripped 4 bases from V and 0 bases from J, with 14 bases between. CDR3 size: 15 residues. CDR3 sequence reads: CASSSPDRPSYEQYF. The CDR3 DNA is TGTGCCAGCAGCTCACCAGACAGGCCCTCCTACGAGCAGTACTTC. Filled out from reference TRBV9 and TRBJ2-7, the complete variable domain reads DSGVTQTPKHLITATGQRVTLRCSPRSGDLSVYWYQQSLDQGLQFLIQYYNGEERAKGNILERFSAQQFPDLHSELNLSSLELGDSALYFCASSSPDRPSYEQYFGPGTRLTVT.

This sequence joins TRBV4-1 and TRBJ1-6, with 11 bases fitting TRBD1. V lost 1 base, J lost 9 bases, and 8 bases stayed unmatched. The germline V gene has CDR1 MGHRA and CDR2 YSYEKL. The CDR3 is 17 residues long. The CDR3 bases are TGCGCCAGCAGCCAAGTTCTCCGGGACAGGGGGATTTCACCCCTCCACTTT. The encoded protein is CASSQVLRDRGISPLHF.

The chain joins TRBV4-2 to TRBJ1-2, with D unclear. The CDR3 totals 13 residues. V lost 7 bases and J lost 8, with 17 bases in between. Germline V gives CDR1 LGHNA, CDR2 YNFKEQ. The CDR3 loop is CASNPGPQRGYTF. In DNA, the CDR3 is TGTGCCAGCAACCCCGGTCCCCAACGGGGCTACACCTTC.

The chain carries TRBV5-6 and TRBJ2-7, with TRBD1 identical over 7 bases. CDR3 length equals 15 residues. Per the germline V gene, CDR1 is SGHDT and CDR2 is YYEEEE. V was pared by 3 bases and J by 2 bases, with 8 bases of the junction left unmatched. CDR3 sequence (DNA): TGTGCCAGCAGCTGGAAAGTGGGGACAGCCTACGAGCAGTACTTC. Protein: CASSWKVGTAYEQYF.

The chain uses TRBV7-9 and TRBJ2-5; TRBD2 matches 7 bases. V shed 3 bases and J 3 bases; nucleotides not matched to a gene: 1. The length of the CDR3 is 13 residues. Germline V gene lookup returns CDR1 SEHNR and CDR2 FQNEAQ (reference sequence). In nucleotides, the CDR3 is TGTGCCAGCAGCTTTCGGGGGGAAGAGACCCAGTACTTC. This translates into CASSFRGEETQYF. Combining the CDR3 with reference TRBV7-9 and TRBJ2-5 gives the whole variable domain DTGVSQNPRHKITKRGQNVTFRCDPISEHNRLYWYRQTLGQGPEFLTYFQNEAQLEKSRLLSDRFSAERPKGSFSTLEIQRTEQGDSAMYLCASSFRGEETQYFGPGTRLLVL.

This clonotype came up a few times. The chain carries TRBV5-5 and TRBJ1-1, with TRBD1 as a possible D gene (5 bases). Trimming removed 4 bases from V and 1 base from J, with 14 bases in between. The CDR3 loop spans 15 amino acids. CDR1 SGHKS and CDR2 YYEKEE come from the germline V gene (reference sequence). CDR3 bases: TGTGCCAGCAGCGTAGTCCCCACAGGGAACACTGAAGCTTTCTTT. Its translation: CASSVVPTGNTEAFF.

The chain links TRBV5-6 to TRBJ1-5; 8 bases line up with TRBD1. The CDR3 spans 15 residues. Germline V lookup: CDR1 SGHDT, CDR2 YYEEEE. Trimming cost V 2 bases and J 8 bases; bases outside gene matches: 9. CDR3: CASSFKGTGLEPQHF. The CDR3, as DNA: TGTGCCAGCAGCTTTAAAGGGACAGGACTGGAGCCCCAGCATTTT.

A few counts support this clonotype. V is TRBV9 and J is TRBJ1-6; TRBD1 agrees at 9 bases. Germline CDR1 reads SGDLS; CDR2 reads YYNGEE. The ends lost 3 bases at V and 0 bases at J; junction bases unmatched: 10. The CDR3 spans 19 residues. As DNA, the CDR3 is TGTGCCAGCAGCGCCGGGACAGGGATCGAGAGCTCCTATAATTCACCCCTCCACTTT. Amino acid sequence: CASSAGTGIESSYNSPLHF.

The chain combines TRBV4-2 with TRBJ2-5; 8 bases are a match to TRBD1. The V gene end was trimmed by 5 bases and the J gene end by 0 bases; junction bases not matched to a gene: 8. From germline, CDR1 is LGHNA and CDR2 YNFKEQ. The CDR3 is 16 residues long. CDR3 nucleotides: TGTGCCAGCAGCGACGTCTGGGACAGGTACCAAGAGACCCAGTACTTC. This encodes CASSDVWDRYQETQYF.

The gene calls are TRBV10-3 and TRBJ2-1; TRBD2 might be the D (7 bases). The CDR3 loop spans 14 amino acids. Germline CDR1 is ENHRY and CDR2 is SYGVKD. Between the trimmed V and J ends, which lost 4 bases and 4 bases, there was a span of 11 bases. The CDR3 sequence is CAISVGGQYNEQFF. The CDR3 DNA follows: TGTGCCATCAGTGTGGGGGGGCAGTACAATGAGCAGTTCTTC.

The CDR3 DNA follows: TGCGCCAGCAGCTTGGCCGGGATGGACGAGCAGTACTTC. Amino acids: CASSLAGMDEQYF. The chain is built from TRBV5-1 and TRBJ2-7; maybe TRBD2 (5 bases). The CDR3 has 13 amino acids. V lost 0 bases to trimming and J lost 5 bases, with 9 bases between them. CDR1 and CDR2 (germline): SGHRS, YFSETQ.

The chain joins TRBV6-5 to TRBJ2-7; D remains ambiguous. The V and J ends lost 5 bases and 2 bases respectively, with 10 bases between them. Germline V gives CDR1 MNHEY, CDR2 SVGAGI. This CDR3 has 13 amino acids. For the CDR3, the DNA is TGTGCCAGCAGTATAGACATTACCTACGAGCAGTACTTC. Protein: CASSIDITYEQYF.

Comment on this clonotype: One junction end does not reproduce the germline sequence, and a read error may be involved. CDR3 protein: CASSQPDRGSGHTF. In nucleotides, the CDR3 is TGCGCCAGCAGCCAACCCGACAGGGGCAGTGGCCACACCTTC. This chain uses TRBV4-1 with TRBJ1-2; 8 bases are a match to TRBD1. The CDR3 runs 14 residues. CDR1 is MGHRA and CDR2 is YSYEKL in the germline V gene.

The chain has TRBV19 and TRBJ1-1, with D possibly being TRBD1 (5 bases). Trimming took off 5 bases at V and 4 bases at J, with 17 bases between the two ends. Germline loops: CDR1 LNHDA, CDR2 SQIVND (reference sequence). CDR3 size: 15 residues. As DNA, the CDR3 is TGTGCCAGTAGTCTGACTGCGGCAGGGCCCACTGAAGCTTTCTTT. Translation: CASSLTAAGPTEAFF.

This chain connects TRBV27 to TRBJ2-2; D may be TRBD1 (6 bases). V was clipped by 7 bases and J by 4 bases, with 13 bases between them. The CDR3 loop spans 14 amino acids. Germline assignment: CDR1 MNHEY and CDR2 SMNVEV (reference sequence). The CDR3 nucleotides read TGTGCCAGCACCAAAACCAGGGGCACCGGGGAGCTGTTTTTT. Translated: CASTKTRGTGELFF.

The chain links TRBV13 to TRBJ2-7; TRBD2 matches 8 bases. This CDR3 is 12 amino acids long. In germline, CDR1 is PRHDT, CDR2 FYEKMQ (reference sequence). Trimming took 8 bases from V and 10 from J; bases not matched to a gene: 10. CDR3: CASSSGPKAQYF. In nucleotides, the CDR3 is TGTGCCAGCTCTAGCGGGCCTAAGGCCCAGTACTTC. The entire variable domain, with the rest obtained from reference TRBV13 and TRBJ2-7, is as follows: AAGVIQSPRHLIKEKRETATLKCYPIPRHDTVYWYQQGPGQDPQFLISFYEKMQSDKGSIPDRFSAQQFSDYHSELNMSSLELGDSALYFCASSSGPKAQYFGPGTRLTVT.

CDR3 residues: CASSLALGAGDTEAFF. In DNA form, the CDR3 reads TGTGCCAGCAGCCTCGCCTTGGGGGCCGGGGACACTGAAGCTTTCTTT. V gene TRBV4-2 combines with J gene TRBJ1-1, with D perhaps TRBD1 (6 bases). Germline V CDR1 and CDR2: LGHNA, YNFKEQ. V dropped 4 bases and J dropped 3 bases, with 18 bases sitting between them. The CDR3 has 16 residues.

This chain connects TRBV11-2 to TRBJ2-1; TRBD1 matches 7 bases. Trimming cost V 7 bases and J 4 bases; bases outside gene matches: 7. The CDR3 has 14 residues. Germline assignment: CDR1 SGHAT and CDR2 FQNNGV. CDR3 DNA: TGTGCCAGCAACCCGGGACAGAATTACAATGAGCAGTTCTTC. Its translation is CASNPGQNYNEQFF.

This clonotype was recorded a few times. The rearrangement uses TRBV2 and TRBJ1-5; possibly TRBD1 for D (6 bases). CDR1 SNHLY and CDR2 FYNNEI come from the germline V gene. This CDR3 is 14 amino acids long. Trimming removed 4 bases from V and 2 bases from J, with 9 bases in between. This CDR3 is CASSARGGNQPQHF. The CDR3 DNA reads TGTGCCAGCAGTGCCAGGGGAGGCAATCAGCCCCAGCATTTT.